This entry describes one T cell receptor (beta chain). Via MiXCR, TCRdb re-called the RT-PCR reads, giving one row per CDR3 protein. The repertoire holds roughly 570,000 distinct CDR3 sequences, about an eighth seen once, with roughly 14% in the top ten. This sample stems from a study of response to subunit inactivated influenza vaccine. The CDR3 totals 15 residues. CDR1 is SGHTA and CDR2 is FQGNSA in the germline V gene. Germline trimming cut 2 bases from V and 4 bases from J; bases unmatched to any gene: 4. This receptor was taken from a man over 45 who received an inactivated influenza vaccine. V gene TRBV7-2 combines with J gene TRBJ2-7, with TRBD2 matching 11 bases. The sample was PBMCs from blood, taken 40 to 50 days after vaccination. CDR3: CASSLMASGRYEQYF. In nucleotides, the CDR3 is TGTGCCAGCAGCTTAATGGCTAGCGGGAGGTACGAGCAGTACTTC.